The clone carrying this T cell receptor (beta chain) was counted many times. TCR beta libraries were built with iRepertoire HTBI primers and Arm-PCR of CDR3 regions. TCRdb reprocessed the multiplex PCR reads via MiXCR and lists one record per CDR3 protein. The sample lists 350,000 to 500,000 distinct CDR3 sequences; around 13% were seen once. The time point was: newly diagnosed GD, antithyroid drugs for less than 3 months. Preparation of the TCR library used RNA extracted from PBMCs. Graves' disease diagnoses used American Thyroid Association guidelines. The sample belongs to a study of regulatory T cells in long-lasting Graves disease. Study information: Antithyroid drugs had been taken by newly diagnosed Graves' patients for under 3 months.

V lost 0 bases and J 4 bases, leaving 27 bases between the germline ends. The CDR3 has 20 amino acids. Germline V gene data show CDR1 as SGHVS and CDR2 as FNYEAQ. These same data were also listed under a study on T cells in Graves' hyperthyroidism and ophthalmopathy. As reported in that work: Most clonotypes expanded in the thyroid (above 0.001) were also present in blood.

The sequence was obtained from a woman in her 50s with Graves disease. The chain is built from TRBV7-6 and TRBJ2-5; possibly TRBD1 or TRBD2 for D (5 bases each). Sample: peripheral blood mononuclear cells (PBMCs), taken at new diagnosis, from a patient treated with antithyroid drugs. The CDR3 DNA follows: TGTGCCAGCAGCTTAGCGATTAGCGCAAGATGGGGCCCCATGCGAGAGACCCAGTACTTC. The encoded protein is CASSLAISARWGPMRETQYF.